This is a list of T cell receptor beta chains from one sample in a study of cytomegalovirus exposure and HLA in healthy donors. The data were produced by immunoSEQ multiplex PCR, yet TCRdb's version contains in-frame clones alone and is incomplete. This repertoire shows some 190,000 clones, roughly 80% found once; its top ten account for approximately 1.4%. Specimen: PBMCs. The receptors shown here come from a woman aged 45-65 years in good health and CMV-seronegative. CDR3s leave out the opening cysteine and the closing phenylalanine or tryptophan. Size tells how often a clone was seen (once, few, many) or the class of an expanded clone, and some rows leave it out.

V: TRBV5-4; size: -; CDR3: ASSFAPRGESPLH
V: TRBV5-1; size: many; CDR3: ASSLNSPFLAYNEQF
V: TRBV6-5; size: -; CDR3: ASRSQGANTEAF
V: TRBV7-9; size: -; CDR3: ASSSLRGSTDTQY
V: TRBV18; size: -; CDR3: ASSPGQGNYGYT
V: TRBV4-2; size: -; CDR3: ASSHRTSGAPGELF
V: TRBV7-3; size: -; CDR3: ASSLSGGNTGELF
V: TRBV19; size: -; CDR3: ASSPLGTTMF
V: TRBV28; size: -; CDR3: ASRSGDRNYGYT
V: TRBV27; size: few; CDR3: ASSLDRGQAYGYT
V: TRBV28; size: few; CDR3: ASSPNHASGREKLF
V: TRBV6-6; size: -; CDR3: ASSYSSSFSEQY
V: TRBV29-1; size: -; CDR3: SVGMGPGEQPQH
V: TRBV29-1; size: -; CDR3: SARTGNGNTIY
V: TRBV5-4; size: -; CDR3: ASSLDGVQGLAEAF
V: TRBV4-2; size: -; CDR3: ASSQDGTGTDTQY
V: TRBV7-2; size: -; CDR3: ASSLSGTHNEQF
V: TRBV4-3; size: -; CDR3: ASSPTPGGLADTQY
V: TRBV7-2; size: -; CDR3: ASGQGALAGGYT
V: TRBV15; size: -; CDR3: ATSREDRTGYGYT
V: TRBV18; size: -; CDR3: ASSHQGLKSSYNSPLH
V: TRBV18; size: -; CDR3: ASSPDRTYGYT